These 7 T cell receptor beta chains originate from one sample sequenced in a study of blood T cell repertoires in COVID-19. Sequencing was performed with immunoSEQ multiplex PCR; in TCRdb, only in-frame clones are kept and a portion is missing. This sample has 100,000 to 150,000 clones, with about 83% found just once. The sequencing input was peripheral blood. These TCRs come from a man in his forties with active or convalescent COVID-19.

V and J are TRBV4-3 and TRBJ2-7; 8 nucleotides agree with TRBD1. J was trimmed by 5 bases and V by 2 bases; bases with no gene match: 8. CDR3 size: 15 residues. CDR1 LGHNA and CDR2 YSLEER come from the germline V gene. The CDR3 DNA reads as TGCGCCAGCAGCCAATTTTCAGGGGGCATCGACGAGCAGTACTTC. This gives the protein CASSQFSGGIDEQYF.

This rearrangement joins TRBV29-1 to TRBJ2-3; TRBD1 matches at 10 bases. Germline CDR1 is SQVTM and CDR2 is ANQGSEA. This CDR3 has 13 amino acids. Losses at the gene ends were 7 bases for V and 1 base for J; bases not matched to a gene: 2. The CDR3 sequence is CSGGTGGTDTQYF. As DNA, the CDR3 is TGCAGCGGAGGGACAGGGGGCACAGATACGCAGTATTTT.

The V call is TRBV19, the J call TRBJ2-7; D possibly corresponds to TRBD2 (7 bases). This CDR3 spans 12 amino acids. Germline CDR1 and CDR2: LNHDA and SQIVND (reference sequence). V was pared by 7 bases and J by 2 bases, with 9 bases between. The CDR3 nucleotides are TGTGCCAGTATGGGGGGGCCCTACGAGCAGTACTTC. Translation gives CASMGGPYEQYF.

This clone was observed a handful of times. J is TRBJ2-4 and V is TRBV4-1; unclear D gene. The germline V and J ends were trimmed by 0 bases and 0 bases, with 9 bases remaining between them. The CDR3 sequence is 16 residues long. CDR1 and CDR2 from the germline V gene are MGHRA and YSYEKL. CDR3 nucleotide sequence: TGCGCCAGCAGCCAAGATTGGGCGCTAGCCAAAAACATTCAGTACTTC. This gives the protein CASSQDWALAKNIQYF.

The chain carries TRBV7-3 and TRBJ2-2, with 8 positions matching TRBD1. The CDR3 length is 15 residues. Germline CDR1 SGHTA, CDR2 FQGTGA. J was trimmed by 7 bases and V by 5 bases; bases with no gene match: 9. This CDR3 reads CASSTTGDGSGELFF. CDR3 DNA: TGTGCCAGCAGCACGACAGGGGATGGGAGCGGGGAGCTGTTTTTT.

This clone has only a few counts. The chain links TRBV14 to TRBJ1-1; D is unresolved. V was trimmed by 2 bases and J by 0 bases, leaving 4 bases between them. This CDR3 spans 13 amino acids. Germline V gene data show CDR1 as SGHDN and CDR2 as FVKESK. Here the CDR3 reads CASSQFMNTEAFF. The DNA for the CDR3 is TGTGCCAGCAGCCAATTCATGAACACTGAAGCTTTCTTT.

The V call is TRBV7-3, the J call TRBJ2-3; 8 positions match TRBD2. CDR1 is SGHTA, CDR2 FQGTGA, per germline. V gave up 1 base and J gave up 1 base; unmatched junction bases: 4. This CDR3 has 16 amino acids. CDR3 sequence: CASSLIGRGGTDTQYF. In DNA, the CDR3 is TGTGCCAGCAGCTTAATTGGGCGGGGGGGCACAGATACGCAGTATTTT. Using reference TRBV7-3 and TRBJ2-3 for the parts outside the CDR3, the full variable domain is GAGVSQTPSNKVTEKGKYVELRCDPISGHTALYWYRQSLGQGPEFLIYFQGTGAADDSGLPNDRFFAVRPEGSVSTLKIQRTERGDSAVYLCASSLIGRGGTDTQYFGPGTRLTVL.